Reported below is one T cell receptor beta chain. Its antigen remains unidentified. The record has no base qualities; no much larger clone is one base away. CDR1 SGHDT and CDR2 YYEEEE are derived from the germline V gene. The CDR3 measures 14 amino acids from cysteine to phenylalanine. The CDR3 DNA has 42 bases and is translated from base 1. V and J are truncated by 4 bases and 3 bases respectively, leaving an intervening sequence of 14 bases. This sample was included in a study of T cell clones after liver transplantation (dated by TCRdb to about 2019). Some background on the complete study: Samples were obtained from ITN030ST, a randomized trial in which withdrawal of immunosuppression was attempted within 2 years of liver transplantation. After a pre-transplant mixed lymphocyte reaction, TCRbeta sequencing was used to pinpoint donor-reactive T cell clones, which were subsequently tracked in post-transplant blood. As an antigen-independent comparator for donor-reactive sequences, third party-reactive TCRbeta sequences were also identified from pre-transplant MLRs. Three of the eight recipients were HCV-positive; the others were transplanted for non-autoimmune, non-viral indications. Subjects received no induction therapy and standard immunosuppression until randomization at 12-24 months post-transplant. Tolerance meant complete immunosuppression withdrawal for at least one year without liver enzymes rising beyond twice the upper limit of normal. Blood samples were collected pre-transplant, then pre-randomization ahead of withdrawal, and finally post-randomization once withdrawal had either been completed or failed. The study cohort included 8 liver transplant recipients, of whom 3 were classified as tolerant and 5 as non-tolerant.

Using immunoSEQ, frozen genomic DNA was subjected to high-throughput TCRbeta CDR3 sequencing, a process that included PCR amplification, mapping, bias correction and internal controls. In the authors' own workflow: Only productive rearrangements were retained, and each unique TCRbeta sequence was defined by its CDR3 nucleotide sequence together with its V and J gene. For classification of a sequence as donor-reactive, at least 5-fold expansion in CFSE-low cells relative to unstimulated pre-transplant cells and a frequency of at least 0.01% were required. Minimum frequency thresholds were set for each subject on the basis of the unstimulated sample with the lowest template count, so that a detection power of at least 90% was ensured. Jensen-Shannon divergence between the top 1000 TCRbeta sequences post-transplant and pre-transplant was used to measure repertoire turnover. Changes in detection of donor-reactive sequences were assessed with two-sided Fisher's exact tests. The table was pulled from immuneACCESS by TCRdb, which kept in-frame rearrangements only. Such tables lose some clones; where checked, under half of the loss comes from unresolved V genes, and the rest has no known cause. V and J calls and clone size are as listed in that table; D and trimming were resolved from the DNA. The sample table shows about 20,000 clones, and approximately 93% are seen once. The ten top clones hold 25% of the sample.

Unstimulated PBMCs, after thawing, were stained for CD3, CD4 and CD8 and then FACS-sorted into CD3+CD4+ and CD3+CD8+ populations. All 8 studied subjects were randomized to immunosuppression withdrawal. The Qiagen DNeasy Blood and Tissue Kit was used for genomic DNA isolation. Beyond this particular receptor, the publication reports: After accounting for repertoire turnover, donor-reactive detection was significantly reduced in 7 of 8 subjects for CD4 and 8 of 8 for CD8. Without allograft tissue specimens, donor-reactive T cells may have migrated into the graft rather than being deleted. In two subjects, low numbers of available donor cells limited the measurable donor-reactive repertoire. Donor-reactive sequences decreased more than third party-reactive sequences, which suggests partial antigen-specific deletion that was not related to withdrawal success. A significant post-transplant decrease in circulating donor-reactive CD4 TCRbeta sequences was observed in most of the 8 subjects, irrespective of tolerance or HCV status. The conclusions were preliminary, being limited by small, heterogeneous patient numbers and by non-standardized post-transplant time points.

The receptor comes from a human patient who received a liver transplant. After transplantation, some T cells may belong to the graft donor instead of the recipient. Recombination linked TRBV5-6 to TRBJ2-7, with a tentative D call of TRBD1 or TRBD2, each matching 7 bases. The specimen comprised CD8+ T cells from blood, sampled less than 28 months after liver transplant. For the CDR3, the sequence is CASSQGGTVYEQYF. The sequenced DNA: TGTGCCAGCAGCCAGGGAGGGACAGTCTACGAGCAGTACTTC.